This T cell receptor beta chain was captured in a study of shared clonotypes between healthy human individuals. Nashville, Tennessee was home to all donors, who were Caucasian adults. This clone was recorded once. CDR1 and CDR2 from the germline V gene are MDHEN and SYDVKM. The CDR3 is made up of 15 amino acids. The ends lost 6 bases at V and 0 bases at J; junction bases unmatched: 7. The protocol was immunoSEQ multiplex PCR, while the TCRdb copy is restricted to in-frame clones and leaves out a portion. Among some 450,000 clones listed, roughly four fifths were seen once. The chain links TRBV28 to TRBJ2-7; 8 bases map to TRBD1. Sample: PBMCs. The TCR originated in a woman in her thirties or forties in good health. Some clones in this sample may be carry-over from other donors' samples. This chain's CDR3 is CASSRYRGSSYEQYF. CDR3 bases: TGTGCCAGCAGCCGATACAGGGGGAGCTCCTACGAGCAGTACTTC. Full variable domain (remainder filled in from reference TRBV28 and TRBJ2-7): DVKVTQSSRYLVKRTGEKVFLECVQDMDHENMFWYRQDPGLGLRLIYFSYDVKMKEKGDIPEGYSVSREKKERFSLILESASTNQTSMYLCASSRYRGSSYEQYFGPGTRLTVT.